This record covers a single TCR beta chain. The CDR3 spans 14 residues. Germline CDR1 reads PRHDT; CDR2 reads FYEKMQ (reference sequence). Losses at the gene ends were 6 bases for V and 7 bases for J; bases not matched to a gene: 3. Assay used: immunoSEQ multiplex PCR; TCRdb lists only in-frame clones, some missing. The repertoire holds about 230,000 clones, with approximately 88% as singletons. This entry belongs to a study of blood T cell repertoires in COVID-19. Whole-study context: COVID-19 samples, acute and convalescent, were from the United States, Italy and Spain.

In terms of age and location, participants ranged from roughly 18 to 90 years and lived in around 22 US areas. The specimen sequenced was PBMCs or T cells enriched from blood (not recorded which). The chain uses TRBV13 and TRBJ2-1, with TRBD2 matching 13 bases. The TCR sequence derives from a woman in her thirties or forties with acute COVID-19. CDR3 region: CASSSGLAGNEQFF. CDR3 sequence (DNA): TGTGCCAGCAGTTCGGGACTAGCGGGGAATGAGCAGTTCTTC.